These 14 T cell receptor beta chains came from one sample sequenced in a study of identical twins. TCRdb reprocessed the 5' RACE reads with MiXCR, giving one entry per CDR3 protein. In the table there are 510,000 or so distinct CDR3 sequences, approximately 14% of which are singletons. This sample also belongs to another study, concerning yellow fever vaccine responses in identical twins.

Sequenced input: CD4+ T cells sorted from blood. Source of these receptors: a woman between 18 and 29 years old in good health.

This clonotype was observed a few times. In nucleotides, the CDR3 is TGTGCCAGCAGCGCAAGGACTACCCAAGAGACCCAGTACTTC. This gives the protein CASSARTTQETQYF. V gene TRBV11-2 combines with J gene TRBJ2-5; D is perhaps TRBD2 (6 bases). The V gene's germline CDR1 is SGHAT and CDR2 FQNNGV. The CDR3 loop spans 14 amino acids. Trimming left V 5 bases short and J 1 base short, with 11 bases between. The variable domain in full, completed from reference TRBV11-2 and TRBJ2-5, reads EAGVAQSPRYKIIEKRQSVAFWCNPISGHATLYWYQQILGQGPKLLIQFQNNGVVDDSQLPKDRFSAERLKGVDSTLKIQPAKLEDSAVYLCASSARTTQETQYFGPGTRLLVL.

This clonotype has ten or more counts. The chain has TRBV6-2 or TRBV6-3 and TRBJ1-2, with D unclear. Trimming left V 6 bases short and J 3 bases short, with 17 bases between. The CDR3 is 15 amino acids. Germline V lookup: CDR1 MNHEY, CDR2 SVGEGT. CDR3 in amino acids: CASRTDVSPYYGYTF. The CDR3 DNA sequence: TGTGCCAGCAGGACGGACGTGAGCCCTTACTATGGCTACACCTTC.

J is TRBJ2-7 and V is TRBV7-9; the D gene is possibly TRBD2 (5 bases). Germline assignment: CDR1 SEHNR and CDR2 FQNEAQ (reference sequence). V shed 5 bases and J shed 2 bases, with 19 bases lying between them. The CDR3 extends over 16 amino acids. The DNA of the CDR3 is TGTGCCAGCAGCCGTACCGGGGTCGCGGGCGCCTACGAGCAGTACTTC. It codes for CASSRTGVAGAYEQYF.

CDR3 in DNA: TGTGCCACCAGCAGAGTATACGTGGGACTAGCCAATGAGCAGTTCTTC. This encodes CATSRVYVGLANEQFF. This chain uses TRBV15 with TRBJ2-1; 9 bases agree with TRBD2. Germline trimming cut 1 base from V and 6 bases from J; bases unmatched to any gene: 7. The germline V gene encodes CDR1 LNHNV and CDR2 YYDKDF (reference sequence). The CDR3 loop spans 16 amino acids.

This chain joins TRBV6-1 and TRBJ2-2; D is possibly TRBD1 (6 bases). V lost 7 bases, J lost 0 bases, and 12 bases lay in between. The CDR3 consists of 15 residues. CDR1 is MNHNS and CDR2 is SASEGT in the germline V gene. The CDR3 region is CASIRGQTNTGELFF. The CDR3 bases are TGTGCCAGCATCAGAGGACAGACGAACACCGGGGAGCTGTTTTTT.

This sequence joins TRBV2 and TRBJ2-3; D is ambiguous. Trimming took 0 bases from V and 0 from J, leaving 10 bases between them. Per the germline V gene, CDR1 is SNHLY and CDR2 is FYNNEI. This CDR3 has 16 residues. The CDR3 DNA is TGTGCCAGCAGTGAAGCGCTTCTAGGAAGCACAGATACGCAGTATTTT. Protein sequence: CASSEALLGSTDTQYF. The full variable domain, rest sourced from reference TRBV2 and TRBJ2-3, is EPEVTQTPSHQVTQMGQEVILRCVPISNHLYFYWYRQILGQKVEFLVSFYNNEISEKSEIFDDQFSVERPDGSNFTLKIRSTKLEDSAMYFCASSEALLGSTDTQYFGPGTRLTVL.

The rearrangement joins TRBV2 to TRBJ2-2; a possible D gene is TRBD2 (5 bases). The CDR3 covers 15 residues. From germline, CDR1 is SNHLY and CDR2 FYNNEI. Trimming took off 1 base at V and 1 base at J, with 7 bases between the two ends. In nucleotides, the CDR3 is TGTGCCAGCAGTGAAGTCGAGGGGAACACCGGGGAGCTGTTTTTT. Translating gives CASSEVEGNTGELFF.

This clonotype has a handful of counts. The V call is TRBV20-1, the J call TRBJ2-1; 16 bases are shared with TRBD2. The trim removed 1 base at V and 6 bases at J, leaving 9 bases unmatched. The germline V gene has CDR1 DFQATT and CDR2 SNEGSKA (reference sequence). This CDR3 spans 18 amino acids. The CDR3 DNA follows: TGCAGTGCTAGAGGGGGACTAGCGGGAGGGCCGATCGCCAATGAGCAGTTCTTC. It codes for CSARGGLAGGPIANEQFF.

There are a few counts of this clonotype. The chain couples TRBV5-1 to TRBJ2-4; 9 nucleotides agree with TRBD1. CDR3 length: 14 amino acids. The V gene end was trimmed by 0 bases and the J gene end by 5 bases; junction bases not matched to a gene: 0. Germline V gene lookup returns CDR1 SGHRS and CDR2 YFSETQ. The CDR3 nucleotides are TGCGCCAGCAGCTTGGGGACAGGGGAAAACATTCAGTACTTC. It specifies CASSLGTGENIQYF.

This clonotype was observed a handful of times. In DNA, the CDR3 is TGCAGCGTTGGGGGGATGAGCGGGAGGCTTTTCGGTGAGCAGTTCTTC. This gives the protein CSVGGMSGRLFGEQFF. The chain combines TRBV29-1 with TRBJ2-1; 9 nucleotides align to TRBD2. V was clipped by 4 bases and J by 9 bases; unmatched bases: 16. The V gene's germline CDR1 is SQVTM and CDR2 ANQGSEA. CDR3 size: 16 residues.

This clonotype was counted many times. This rearrangement joins TRBV12-3 or TRBV12-4 to TRBJ2-1; 14 nucleotides line up with TRBD2. Trimming removed 2 bases from V and 8 bases from J; junction bases left unmatched: 8. The CDR3 consists of 17 residues. CDR3 DNA sequence: TGTGCCAGCAGTTTAAAAGGGACTAGCGGGAGTGGGTATGAGCAGTTCTTC. As protein: CASSLKGTSGSGYEQFF.

The rearrangement uses TRBV29-1 and TRBJ2-5, with a weak D call TRBD2 (5 bases). The CDR3 totals 14 residues. Germline CDR1 reads SQVTM; CDR2 reads ANQGSEA. Trimming stripped 7 bases from V and 1 base from J, with 16 bases between. CDR3 loop: CSADRGAAQETQYF. Here the CDR3 DNA reads TGCAGCGCCGATAGAGGAGCGGCCCAAGAGACCCAGTACTTC.

This clonotype has at least ten counts. The chain is built from TRBV15 and TRBJ1-4; 10 positions match TRBD1. With V trimmed by 5 bases and J by 7 bases, 4 bases remained unmatched. Germline V lookup: CDR1 LNHNV, CDR2 YYDKDF (reference sequence). The CDR3 totals 14 residues. CDR3 bases: TGTGCCACCAGCCTTGACAGGGGGCTTGAAAAACTGTTTTTT. Residues: CATSLDRGLEKLFF.

The chain employs TRBV4-2 and TRBJ2-5, with 12 bases fitting TRBD2. Trimming took 0 bases from V and 2 from J; bases not matched to a gene: 4. CDR1 is LGHNA, CDR2 YNFKEQ, per germline. This CDR3 spans 17 amino acids. The chain's CDR3 is CASSQDPTSGGQETQYF. The DNA for the CDR3 is TGTGCCAGCAGCCAAGACCCGACTAGCGGGGGACAAGAGACCCAGTACTTC.